One and the same sample provided the 10 T cell receptor beta chains below, sequenced in a study of cytomegalovirus exposure and HLA in healthy donors. The primer mix had 60 Vbeta and 13 Jbeta primers. TCRdb keeps only in-frame clones here, not all; method: immunoSEQ multiplex PCR. Of 100,000 to 150,000 clones in the sample, around four fifths were seen once. The sequencing sample was made of PBMCs. The receptors shown here come from a woman in her thirties or forties in good health and CMV-seropositive.

The chain combines TRBV5-1 with TRBJ1-1; D remains unclear. In germline, CDR1 is SGHRS, CDR2 YFSETQ. The CDR3 spans 15 residues. With 2 bases removed from V and 7 bases from J, the gap between germline ends came to 18 bases. The chain's CDR3 is CASSLRVPLGGEAFF. DNA of the CDR3: TGCGCCAGCAGCTTAAGGGTGCCACTAGGCGGTGAAGCTTTCTTT.

The rearrangement joins TRBV6-5 to TRBJ2-7, with TRBD1 matching over 11 bases. The trim removed 0 bases at V and 6 bases at J, leaving 7 bases unmatched. CDR1 MNHEY and CDR2 SVGAGI come from the germline V gene. The CDR3 consists of 16 residues. The CDR3 DNA sequence: TGTGCCAGCAGTTACTCGAAGGGACAGGGGGTCCTCGAGCAGTACTTC. This translates into CASSYSKGQGVLEQYF.

V usage is TRBV9 and J usage is TRBJ2-7; 7 positions agree with TRBD1. V gave up 4 bases and J gave up 0 bases; unmatched junction bases: 4. The CDR3 has 14 amino acids. Per germline, CDR1 SGDLS and CDR2 YYNGEE. The CDR3 is CASSPRDSSYEQYF. The CDR3 DNA reads as TGTGCCAGCAGCCCCAGGGACAGCTCCTACGAGCAGTACTTC.

V usage is TRBV5-1 and J usage is TRBJ1-1; D possibly corresponds to TRBD1 (5 bases). Germline V gene lookup returns CDR1 SGHRS and CDR2 YFSETQ. The CDR3 totals 14 residues. The V end lost 4 bases, the J end lost 1 base, and 11 bases lay between the germline ends. Here the CDR3 reads CASSRGEGNTEAFF. The CDR3 DNA is TGCGCCAGCAGCCGAGGGGAGGGGAACACTGAAGCTTTCTTT.

This sequence joins TRBV5-6 and TRBJ2-3; D possibly corresponds to TRBD2 (5 bases). The CDR3 consists of 16 residues. Germline CDR1 and CDR2: SGHDT and YYEEEE. V lost 5 bases to trimming and J lost 4 bases, with 20 bases between them. The CDR3 DNA sequence: TGTGCCAGCAGGCTTCTATCCTCGGGAACTGCAGATACGCAGTATTTT. It is translated as CASRLLSSGTADTQYF.

DNA for the CDR3: TGCGCCAGCAGCCGGACAGGGGGCGACTATGGCTACACCTTC. It codes for CASSRTGGDYGYTF. This rearrangement joins TRBV5-1 to TRBJ1-2, with 11 nucleotides matching TRBD1. The CDR3 length is 14 residues. After removal of 4 bases from V and 3 bases from J, the junction contained 2 bases not matched to a gene. Germline CDR1 SGHRS, CDR2 YFSETQ.

The CDR3 nucleotides read TGTGCCAGCGGACAGGGGTTCGAGACCCAGTACTTC. Translating gives CASGQGFETQYF. This chain uses TRBV28 with TRBJ2-5; the match to TRBD1 covers 9 bases. The CDR3 spans 12 residues. Germline CDR1 is MDHEN and CDR2 is SYDVKM. V shed 8 bases and J 5 bases; nucleotides not matched to a gene: 3.

This clone came up once. The gene calls are TRBV5-1 and TRBJ1-4; 10 bases map to TRBD1. V trimming: 2 bases; J trimming: 8 bases; junction bases outside the gene matches: 9. The length of the CDR3 is 16 residues. CDR1 SGHRS and CDR2 YFSETQ come from the germline V gene. The CDR3 DNA sequence: TGCGCCAGCAGCTTCGGACAGGGGGATTCGTTAGAAAAACTGTTTTTT. Protein sequence: CASSFGQGDSLEKLFF.

This chain links TRBV6-8 with TRBJ2-3; 12 nucleotides align to TRBD2. The CDR3 covers 15 residues. Germline CDR1 is MNHGY and CDR2 is SAAAGT. Losses at the gene ends were 5 bases for V and 3 bases for J; bases not matched to a gene: 3. This CDR3 reads CASSATSGGTDTQYF. In DNA form, the CDR3 reads TGTGCCAGCAGTGCGACTAGCGGGGGTACAGATACGCAGTATTTT.

V is TRBV19 and J is TRBJ2-7; possible D gene TRBD2, 6 bases. Germline V gives CDR1 LNHDA, CDR2 SQIVND (reference sequence). CDR3 size: 13 residues. Trimming took off 5 bases at V and 2 bases at J, with 10 bases between the two ends. The CDR3 loop is CASSLAGPYEQYF. CDR3 nucleotide sequence: TGTGCCAGTAGTTTGGCGGGGCCCTACGAGCAGTACTTC.